This T cell receptor beta chain was documented in a study of blood T cell repertoires in COVID-19 (dated by TCRdb to about 2020). Background on the whole study: Samples covering the acute and convalescent phases of COVID-19 were provided by collaborators in the United States, Italy and Spain. A de-identified subject ID, COVID-19 status, age in years and sex were almost always included in the sample metadata. Where available, HLA class I and class II types were taken from metadata supplied by the sample provider and were not determined by assay-based typing. The repertoires were released in a freely available public database intended as a resource for research on the immune response to SARS-CoV-2. Deeply sampled blood TCRbeta repertoires from subjects exposed to, actively infected with, or recovered from COVID-19 were included in the dataset. The prospective study material was composed of cDNA or gDNA derived from T cells, B-cell-depleted T cells, or PBMCs. Samples came from the ongoing ImmuneRACE study (first 160 participants) plus 1,254 subjects from 6 global collaborators. The paper as a whole reports these results and caveats: How much clinical and demographic metadata was included differed by source and by participant, and the metadata was provided uncurated.

Turning to this clone: The antigen this receptor binds is unknown. Within one base of it there is no much larger clone, and no base qualities were kept.

TCRbeta CDR3 regions were amplified from genomic DNA using the immunoSEQ Assay, a bias-controlled multiplex PCR. The authors' analysis ran thus. The number of nucleated cells in each sample was estimated from the amplification of reference gene primers within the assay. To quantify the absolute abundance of each unique TCRbeta CDR3 rearrangement, sequence reads were collapsed and filtered. For each sample, productive Simpson clonality was calculated as the square root of Simpson's diversity index over productive rearrangements. TCRdb took this table from immuneACCESS and kept in-frame rearrangements with V and J called. Such tables lack part of the clones; where checked against another copy, unresolved V genes explain under half of the gap, and the rest is unexplained. That table supplies the V and J calls and clone size; D and trimming were determined from the DNA. For this sample the table gives roughly 130,000 clones, of which about 80% were detected only once. Roughly 15% of the sample is held by the ten biggest clonotypes.

The collaborating institutions used their own protocols to collect whole blood in K2EDTA tubes. For TCRbeta analysis, collaborators shipped samples in one of three forms: frozen whole blood, isolated PBMCs, or DNA extracted from either of those sample types. V loses 3 bases, J loses 4 bases, and the germline ends lie 16 bases apart. From a lookup of the germline V gene (reference sequence), CDR1 and CDR2 are SGHNT and YYREEE. The CDR3 runs 15 amino acids, cysteine and phenylalanine included. Only CDR3 DNA remains: 45 bases, in frame from the first base. The chain couples TRBV5-4 to TRBJ1-1, with a tentative D gene TRBD1 over 6 matching bases. This TCR was sampled from a woman in her fifties or sixties with acute or convalescent COVID-19. The specimen sequenced was peripheral blood. The CDR3 reads CASSSPGAVGTEAFF. In nucleotides, the sequence is TGTGCCAGCAGCTCGCCAGGGGCGGTGGGCACTGAAGCTTTCTTT.